The clone carrying this T cell receptor beta chain occurred a few times. Its antigen is as yet unknown. Ophthalmopathy patients had moderate-to-severe active disease, CAS ≥3, NOSPECS ≥4, and disease duration under 3 months. Isolation of PBMCs was performed on around 9.8 ml fresh peripheral blood. The record originates from a study of T cells in Graves' hyperthyroidism and ophthalmopathy. Findings and limits, study-wide: Model output signaled ophthalmopathy a median roughly 6.5 months ahead of onset.

CDR1 is SQVTM and CDR2 is ANQGSEA in the germline V gene. CDR3 size: 13 residues. The ends were cut back, 7 bases at V and 1 base at J, with 13 bases in the middle. Template material for amplifying TCR beta CDR3 regions consisted of RNA transcripts. The HTBI primer set was used in a first-round RT-PCR of the TCR CDR3. Each CDR3 protein gets one entry after TCRdb re-called the multiplex PCR reads with MiXCR. Here the sample spans some 350,000 distinct CDR3 sequences, approximately 16% being singletons. The sequence came from a woman aged 55-70 years with Graves' ophthalmopathy. This rearrangement joins TRBV29-1 to TRBJ1-1, with D perhaps TRBD1 (5 bases). What was sequenced was blood. This CDR3 reads CSGGGPPNTEAFF. For the CDR3, the DNA is TGCAGCGGGGGGGGACCTCCGAACACTGAAGCTTTCTTT.